The present TCR beta chain was sequenced within a study of blood T cell repertoires in COVID-19. The wider study: The study drew acute and convalescent COVID-19 samples from the United States, Italy and Spain. Sources were T cells, B-cell-depleted T cells, or PBMCs; the material itself was cDNA or gDNA.

This clone was observed a few times. Study processing details: Reference gene primer amplification yielded estimated nucleated cell counts. Produced via immunoSEQ multiplex PCR; TCRdb's table is partial and in-frame only. That table gives V, J and clone size, and the DNA gave D and trimming. The data hold about 140,000 clones, with around 79% observed a single time. This CDR3 is built from 18 residues. The V and J ends lost 1 base and 3 bases, in that order; junction bases with no gene match: 4. Germline loops: CDR1 SGHTA, CDR2 FQGNSA. The chain joins TRBV7-2 to TRBJ2-1; 15 bases map to TRBD2. This TCR was recovered from a man between 60 and 75 years old with acute or convalescent COVID-19. Sequenced material: peripheral blood. Written as DNA, the CDR3 is TGTGCCAGCAGCTTAGAGGGGACTAGCGGGAGGTACTACAATGAGCAGTTCTTC. This gives the protein CASSLEGTSGRYYNEQFF.